The 11 T cell receptor beta chains presented below share a single source sample, sequenced in a study of T cell repertoires in cytomegalovirus infection. What these receptors recognize is not known. TCRdb itself ran the reads through MiXCR, one entry per CDR3 protein. The sample records around 500,000 distinct CDR3 sequences, approximately 42% being singletons. Sample: cultured PBMCs, taken from culture after CMV antigen stimulation. The receptor source for this set is a human donor in good health (CMV status not recorded). Some clones in this sample may be carry-over from other donors' samples.

The chain carries TRBV6-5 and TRBJ1-6; a possible D gene is TRBD1 (5 bases). There are 15 residues in the CDR3. Germline-derived CDR1 and CDR2 are MNHEY and SVGAGI. V was pared by 7 bases and J by 7 bases, with 17 bases between. Here the CDR3 DNA reads TGTGCCAGCAATAGGGGCCTGGGGGGGAATTCACCCCTCCACTTT. This gives the protein CASNRGLGGNSPLHF.

The CDR3 DNA follows: TGTGCCAGCAGTTTATGGACAGGGGTCGGAAACACCATATATTTT. Its protein product is CASSLWTGVGNTIYF. The rearrangement joins TRBV12-3 or TRBV12-4 to TRBJ1-3; 9 bases are shared with TRBD1. With V trimmed by 2 bases and J by 4 bases, 3 bases remained unmatched. This CDR3 is 15 amino acids long.

The chain uses TRBV28 and TRBJ2-6; TRBD1 matches 10 bases. With 10 bases clipped from V and 4 bases from J, the junction kept 13 bases outside the gene matches. Germline V gene data show CDR1 as MDHEN and CDR2 as SYDVKM. The CDR3 has 17 residues. As DNA, the CDR3 is TGTGCCACCCTAAACCGGGACAGGGGATCGGGGGCCAACGTCCTGACTTTC. Amino acids: CATLNRDRGSGANVLTF.

This chain connects TRBV7-3 to TRBJ2-5, with 10 bases identical to TRBD2. Losses at the gene ends were 5 bases for V and 10 bases for J; bases not matched to a gene: 10. Germline CDR1 reads SGHTA; CDR2 reads FQGTGA. CDR3 size: 14 residues. CDR3 DNA: TGTGCCAGCAGCCGAACCTTAGCGGGAGGAGACCAGTACTTC. This codes for CASSRTLAGGDQYF.

The rearrangement links TRBV6-6 to TRBJ1-1, with 7 bases identical to TRBD1. Germline CDR1 MNHNY, CDR2 SVGAGI (reference sequence). The CDR3 sequence is 14 residues long. The ends lost 2 bases at V and 3 bases at J; junction bases unmatched: 3. CDR3 DNA sequence: TGTGCCAGCAGTTACAGGGGGCCGGACACTGAAGCTTTCTTT. This gives the protein CASSYRGPDTEAFF.

Notes on this clonotype: Possible read error: a much larger clone is one base away. This sequence joins TRBV7-8 and TRBJ1-5; D possibly corresponds to TRBD1 (5 bases). Germline lookup yields CDR1 SGHVS and CDR2 FQNEAQ. V lost 1 base to trimming and J lost 7 bases, with 14 bases between them. The CDR3 extends over 15 amino acids. CDR3 region: CASSLVSGRGQPQHF. DNA of the CDR3: TGTGCCAGCAGCTTAGTGTCAGGGCGTGGGCAGCCCCAGCATTTT.

The chain is built from TRBV18 and TRBJ1-1; no firm D call. Looked up from germline, CDR1 is KGHSH and CDR2 is LQKENI. This CDR3 spans 15 amino acids. V was pared by 5 bases and J by 2 bases, with 15 bases between. The CDR3 coding sequence is TGTGCCAGCTCAGATTCCTCGTCGCACAACACTGAAGCTTTCTTT. This encodes CASSDSSSHNTEAFF. Full variable domain (remainder filled in from reference TRBV18 and TRBJ1-1): NAGVMQNPRHLVRRRGQEARLRCSPMKGHSHVYWYRQLPEEGLKFMVYLQKENIIDESGMPKERFSAEFPKEGPSILRIQQVVRGDSAAYFCASSDSSSHNTEAFFGQGTRLTVV.

The V and J genes are TRBV20-1 and TRBJ2-4; TRBD2 matches 7 bases. The CDR3 sequence is 15 residues long. The V gene end was trimmed by 4 bases and the J gene end by 3 bases; junction bases not matched to a gene: 9. CDR1 and CDR2 (germline): DFQATT, SNEGSKA (reference sequence). The CDR3 reads CSAMPGEGGKNIQYF. The CDR3 DNA reads as TGCAGTGCTATGCCCGGGGAGGGTGGCAAAAACATTCAGTACTTC.

The CDR3 DNA reads TGTGCCAGCAGCCCGGGACAGGCTTGGACTGAAGCTTTCTTT. Translation gives CASSPGQAWTEAFF. This chain links TRBV7-9 with TRBJ1-1; TRBD1 aligns across 8 bases. The CDR3 has 14 amino acids. After removal of 5 bases from V and 5 bases from J, the junction contained 7 bases not matched to a gene. Germline V gene sequence: CDR1 SEHNR, CDR2 FQNEAQ (reference sequence).

The rearrangement joins TRBV27 to TRBJ2-7; no clear D gene. The length of the CDR3 is 12 residues. Germline V gene sequence: CDR1 MNHEY, CDR2 SMNVEV (reference sequence). Trimming removed 8 bases at V and 4 bases at J, with 12 bases between. For the CDR3, the DNA is TGTGCCAGCCATTCGGGTGGGTACGAGCAGTACTTC. Residues: CASHSGGYEQYF.

The J gene is TRBJ2-3, the V gene TRBV7-2, with 7 positions matching TRBD2. The CDR3 sequence is 14 residues long. Germline CDR1 SGHTA, CDR2 FQGNSA. J lost 5 bases, V lost 6 bases, and 8 bases had no gene match. The CDR3 DNA sequence: TGTGCCAGCAGGGTCGGCGGGAGACGAGATACGCAGTATTTT. This codes for CASRVGGRRDTQYF.